These 29 T cell receptor beta chains share one sample of origin, sequenced in a study of T cell changes during pregnancy in multiple sclerosis. This table comes from immunoSEQ multiplex PCR, and its TCRdb copy is limited to in-frame clones, with some not included. Among 55,000 or so clones listed, 80% to 95% were seen once. The sample consisted of CD4+ T cells from peripheral blood mononuclear cells, taken after pregnancy. These receptors were obtained from a female donor in good health, enrolled as a control in a pregnancy study.

The J gene is TRBJ1-1, the V gene TRBV4-3, with D maybe TRBD1 (6 bases). CDR3 length: 12 residues. From germline, CDR1 is LGHNA and CDR2 YSLEER. V shed 5 bases and J shed 7 bases, with 11 bases lying between them. The CDR3 DNA is TGCGCCAGCAGCTGGGGGCCCAATGAAGCTTTCTTT. Its translation is CASSWGPNEAFF.

The chain employs TRBV4-1 and TRBJ2-3, with TRBD2 matching 12 bases. The germline V gene has CDR1 MGHRA and CDR2 YSYEKL. The CDR3 contains 17 residues. V dropped 0 bases and J dropped 4; count of bases not matched to a gene: 5. The CDR3 loop is CASSQEASGGAPDTQYF. CDR3 bases: TGCGCCAGCAGCCAAGAGGCTAGCGGGGGGGCACCAGATACGCAGTATTTT.

This clone was detected only once. The chain employs TRBV6-5 and TRBJ2-1; the match to TRBD2 covers 8 bases. The CDR3 spans 15 residues. J gave up 2 bases and V 3 bases, and 3 bases lay outside the gene matches. CDR1 and CDR2 (germline): MNHEY, SVGAGI. The CDR3 loop reads CASSYSGEPYNEQFF. The CDR3 nucleotides read TGTGCCAGCAGTTATAGCGGGGAGCCCTACAATGAGCAGTTCTTC.

The chain uses TRBV6-1 and TRBJ2-3, with 7 positions matching TRBD1. The CDR3 extends over 11 amino acids. The junction had 3 bases not matched to a gene; V was cut back by 7 bases and J by 8 bases. Germline CDR1 and CDR2: MNHNS and SASEGT. The CDR3 DNA reads TGTGCCAGCACCGAGGGGGCTACGCAGTATTTT. This gives the protein CASTEGATQYF.

V is TRBV7-2 and J is TRBJ2-1; D uncertain. Trimming removed 5 bases at V and 2 bases at J, with 7 bases between. The CDR3 has 13 amino acids. Germline-derived CDR1 and CDR2 are SGHTA and FQGNSA. The CDR3 region has the DNA TGTGCCAGCAGCGTACATGCCTACAATGAGCAGTTCTTC. This gives the protein CASSVHAYNEQFF.

This chain connects TRBV6-1 to TRBJ2-5; the D is unclear. The CDR3 runs 13 residues. The ends were cut back, 5 bases at V and 5 bases at J, with 12 bases in the middle. Germline V lookup: CDR1 MNHNS, CDR2 SASEGT. CDR3 DNA sequence: TGTGCCAGCAGTAGAGCCGCGCACGAGACCCAGTACTTC. Residues: CASSRAAHETQYF.

The chain couples TRBV28 to TRBJ1-3, with D possibly being TRBD1 (5 bases). Deletions cut 6 bases from V and 7 bases from J, with 7 bases between. The CDR3 consists of 11 residues. From germline, CDR1 is MDHEN and CDR2 SYDVKM. CDR3 DNA: TGTGCCAGCAGCCGGGGGAACACCATATATTTT. Protein sequence: CASSRGNTIYF.

The chain combines TRBV6-6 with TRBJ1-1; D unclear. CDR3 length equals 14 residues. Germline values: CDR1 MNHNY, CDR2 SVGAGI (reference sequence). Trimming left V 5 bases short and J 1 base short, with 11 bases between. CDR3 protein: CASSTQAGNTEAFF. As DNA, the CDR3 is TGTGCCAGCAGTACCCAGGCGGGGAACACTGAAGCTTTCTTT.

J is TRBJ1-4 and V is TRBV7-6, with D uncertain. Trimming removed 1 base at V and 0 bases at J, with 9 bases between. This CDR3 is built from 16 residues. Germline V gives CDR1 SGHVS, CDR2 FNYEAQ. The CDR3 reads CASSLDQVATNEKLFF. The CDR3 DNA follows: TGTGCCAGCAGCTTAGACCAGGTTGCAACTAATGAAAAACTGTTTTTT.

This chain uses TRBV18 with TRBJ2-7; D is uncertain. This CDR3 contains 12 residues. V lost 6 bases and J lost 7, with 13 bases in between. CDR1 KGHSH and CDR2 LQKENI come from the germline V gene. In nucleotides, the CDR3 is TGTGCCAGCTCCCCGCAGGTCGGTGAGCAGTACTTC. Its protein is CASSPQVGEQYF.

The chain couples TRBV11-2 to TRBJ1-2; unclear D gene. The CDR3 is 12 amino acids. In germline, CDR1 is SGHAT, CDR2 FQNNGV. The V end lost 8 bases, the J end lost 2 bases, and 9 bases lay between the germline ends. The CDR3 DNA reads TGTGCCAGCGAGCCGGTCAACTATGGCTACACCTTC. This codes for CASEPVNYGYTF.

The chain carries TRBV13 and TRBJ2-3; TRBD2 matches 12 bases. From germline, CDR1 is PRHDT and CDR2 FYEKMQ (reference sequence). This CDR3 contains 17 residues. V gave up 0 bases and J gave up 0 bases; unmatched junction bases: 1. The CDR3 here is CASSLGLAGGSTDTQYF. CDR3 nucleotide sequence: TGTGCCAGCAGCTTAGGACTAGCGGGGGGTAGCACAGATACGCAGTATTTT.

The chain uses TRBV10-3 and TRBJ2-1, with TRBD1 identical over 8 bases. The CDR3 spans 17 residues. Unmatched junction bases numbered 12, after V lost 0 bases and J lost 8 bases. CDR1 is ENHRY and CDR2 is SYGVKD in the germline V gene. The CDR3 reads CAISESRGTGGAYEQFF. CDR3 nucleotide sequence: TGTGCCATCAGTGAGTCGAGAGGGACAGGTGGTGCCTATGAGCAGTTCTTC.

V is TRBV6-1 and J is TRBJ1-6; TRBD1 is a possible D gene (6 bases). Between the trimmed V and J ends, which lost 8 bases and 4 bases, there was a span of 15 bases. The CDR3 length is 15 residues. From germline, CDR1 is MNHNS and CDR2 SASEGT. DNA of the CDR3: TGTGCCAGCGTTGGTAACAGGGTGTATAATTCACCCCTCCACTTT. The encoded protein is CASVGNRVYNSPLHF.

The CDR3 DNA reads TGTGCCAGCTCACCACTCAGCACCGGGGAGCTGTTTTTT. This encodes CASSPLSTGELFF. The chain is built from TRBV18 and TRBJ2-2; D is uncertain. Germline loops: CDR1 KGHSH, CDR2 LQKENI. This CDR3 is 13 amino acids long. Trimming removed 1 base from V and 4 bases from J, with 4 bases in between.

This clone showed up just a few times. The chain has TRBV7-9 and TRBJ1-1; 7 nucleotides line up with TRBD1. Germline V gives CDR1 SEHNR, CDR2 FQNEAQ (reference sequence). J lost 4 bases, V lost 3 bases, and 5 bases had no gene match. The CDR3 contains 14 residues. The CDR3 nucleotides are TGTGCCAGCAGCTTTGGGACAGATGGCACTGAAGCTTTCTTT. The encoded protein is CASSFGTDGTEAFF.

The sample holds one count of this clone. This chain connects TRBV5-5 to TRBJ1-5; the D gene is possibly TRBD1 (6 bases). Trimming left V 4 bases short and J 0 bases short, with 11 bases between. Germline V CDR1 and CDR2: SGHKS, YYEKEE (reference sequence). The CDR3 runs to 15 residues. The chain's CDR3 is CASSPWTVSNQPQHF. The CDR3 nucleotides are TGTGCCAGCAGCCCGTGGACAGTTAGCAATCAGCCCCAGCATTTT.

This clone was recorded a few times. The chain has TRBV19 and TRBJ2-5, with TRBD1 matching over 8 bases. The V gene's germline CDR1 is LNHDA and CDR2 SQIVND (reference sequence). The CDR3 spans 13 residues. The V gene end was trimmed by 5 bases and the J gene end by 7 bases; junction bases not matched to a gene: 6. The CDR3 DNA is TGTGCCAGTAGTGCGCTGACAGGGGTGACCCAGTACTTC. Translation: CASSALTGVTQYF.

The chain is built from TRBV7-3 and TRBJ2-5; 8 bases are a match to TRBD1. Germline trimming cut 2 bases from V and 4 bases from J; bases unmatched to any gene: 9. The germline CDR1 and CDR2 sequences are SGHTA and FQGTGA. The CDR3 runs 16 residues. CDR3 amino acids: CASSLQGRGQRETQYF. The CDR3 nucleotides read TGTGCCAGCAGCTTACAAGGCAGGGGGCAAAGAGAGACCCAGTACTTC.

CDR3 residues: CASSISLQTGRMELFF. As DNA, the CDR3 is TGTGCCAGTAGTATTTCCCTTCAGACAGGTCGAATGGAGCTGTTTTTT. V is TRBV19 and J is TRBJ2-2, with a possible D match to TRBD1 (6 bases). Trimming shortened V by 3 bases and J by 10 bases, and 21 bases separated the two germline ends. CDR1 and CDR2 (germline): LNHDA, SQIVND (reference sequence). This CDR3 is 16 amino acids long. The entire variable domain, with the rest obtained from reference TRBV19 and TRBJ2-2, is as follows: DGGITQSPKYLFRKEGQNVTLSCEQNLNHDAMYWYRQDPGQGLRLIYYSQIVNDFQKGDIAEGYSVSREKKESFPLTVTSAQKNPTAFYLCASSISLQTGRMELFFGEGSRLTVL.

The rearrangement uses TRBV11-2 and TRBJ2-7, with 8 bases that match TRBD1. This CDR3 is built from 13 residues. V lost 5 bases, J lost 6 bases, and 6 bases stayed unmatched. Germline-derived CDR1 and CDR2 are SGHAT and FQNNGV. The CDR3 coding sequence is TGTGCCAGCAGCCAGGACAGGGCGGCCGAGCAGTACTTC. This translates into CASSQDRAAEQYF.

The chain carries TRBV14 and TRBJ2-1; perhaps TRBD1 as D (6 bases). Germline V gives CDR1 SGHDN, CDR2 FVKESK. The CDR3 runs to 14 residues. Trimming shortened V by 4 bases and J by 6 bases, and 13 bases separated the two germline ends. For the CDR3, the DNA is TGTGCCAGCAGCCGGGGGCTCAACCTCAATGAGCAGTTCTTC. It yields the protein CASSRGLNLNEQFF.

The chain carries TRBV2 and TRBJ2-1, with no clear D. The V end lost 7 bases, the J end lost 0 bases, and 10 bases lay between the germline ends. This CDR3 comprises 14 residues. Germline V gene data show CDR1 as SNHLY and CDR2 as FYNNEI. The chain's CDR3 is CASTEEISYNEQFF. In nucleotides, the CDR3 is TGTGCCAGCACCGAAGAGATCTCCTACAATGAGCAGTTCTTC.

V is TRBV18 and J is TRBJ2-6; tentatively, D is TRBD1 (5 bases). Between the trimmed V and J ends, which lost 6 bases and 2 bases, there was a span of 8 bases. This CDR3 has 14 residues. Germline CDR1 reads KGHSH; CDR2 reads LQKENI. As DNA, the CDR3 is TGTGCCAGCTCCCGACAGACTGGGGCCAACGTCCTGACTTTC. Protein: CASSRQTGANVLTF. Looking up the rest from reference TRBV18 and TRBJ2-6 gives the full variable domain: NAGVMQNPRHLVRRRGQEARLRCSPMKGHSHVYWYRQLPEEGLKFMVYLQKENIIDESGMPKERFSAEFPKEGPSILRIQQVVRGDSAAYFCASSRQTGANVLTFGAGSRLTVL.

Concerning this clone itself: The junction differs from germline at one of its ends, possibly a read error. The V and J genes are TRBV6-6 and TRBJ1-1; no reliable D call. Germline-derived CDR1 and CDR2 are MNHNY and SVGAGI (reference sequence). The CDR3 has 12 residues. This chain's CDR3 is CASGQVKTEAFF. The CDR3 nucleotides read TGTGCCAGTGGGCAAGTGAAGACTGAAGCTTTCTTT.

The gene calls are TRBV18 and TRBJ1-4; 9 positions match TRBD1. This CDR3 is built from 18 residues. V dropped 2 bases and J dropped 3; count of bases not matched to a gene: 10. Germline CDR1 is KGHSH and CDR2 is LQKENI. In DNA form, the CDR3 reads TGTGCCAGCTCACCAAACACGGTACAGGGGGCTCCTAATGAAAAACTGTTTTTT. Its translation: CASSPNTVQGAPNEKLFF. The complete variable domain, with remaining parts taken from reference TRBV18 and TRBJ1-4, reads NAGVMQNPRHLVRRRGQEARLRCSPMKGHSHVYWYRQLPEEGLKFMVYLQKENIIDESGMPKERFSAEFPKEGPSILRIQQVVRGDSAAYFCASSPNTVQGAPNEKLFFGSGTQLSVL.

V usage is TRBV1 and J usage is TRBJ1-3; TRBD1 is the table's D call and was not checked against the DNA. TRBV1 is a known pseudogene. The CDR3 consists of 16 residues. The CDR3 DNA reads TGCACCAGAAGGGGTCGGGACAGGGCATCTGGAAACACCATATATTTT. It is translated as CTRRGRDRASGNTIYF.

This sequence joins TRBV7-9 and TRBJ2-3; D gene ambiguous. Germline loops: CDR1 SEHNR, CDR2 FQNEAQ (reference sequence). V dropped 5 bases and J dropped 2 bases, with 5 bases sitting between them. The CDR3 spans 12 residues. In DNA form, the CDR3 reads TGTGCCAGCAGCCCCTCCACAGATACGCAGTATTTT. This codes for CASSPSTDTQYF. Based on the CDR3 plus reference TRBV7-9 and TRBJ2-3, the full variable domain is DTGVSQNPRHKITKRGQNVTFRCDPISEHNRLYWYRQTLGQGPEFLTYFQNEAQLEKSRLLSDRFSAERPKGSFSTLEIQRTEQGDSAMYLCASSPSTDTQYFGPGTRLTVL.

CDR3 amino acids: CASSFRGQGGDGYTF. CDR3 bases: TGCGCCAGCAGTTTTCGAGGACAGGGCGGGGACGGCTACACCTTC. The rearrangement links TRBV5-1 to TRBJ1-2, with 8 bases identical to TRBD1. Germline CDR1 and CDR2: SGHRS and YFSETQ. The CDR3 loop spans 15 amino acids. V trimming: 5 bases; J trimming: 8 bases; junction bases outside the gene matches: 14.